Each of the 2 T cell receptor beta chains below was sequenced from the same sample in a study of blood T cell repertoires in COVID-19. Sequencing was performed with immunoSEQ multiplex PCR; in TCRdb, only in-frame clones are kept and a portion is missing. This repertoire shows some 57,000 clones, around nine tenths found once; its top ten account for over 5.5%. Sample: peripheral blood. The receptors stem from a human donor in a cohort sampled during active COVID-19.

The chain links TRBV10-3 to TRBJ1-4, with a tentative D call TRBD1 (6 bases). The V gene lost 0 bases and the J gene lost 2 bases, with 13 bases spanning the gap. Per germline, CDR1 ENHRY and CDR2 SYGVKD. The CDR3 spans 17 residues. The CDR3 coding sequence is TGTGCCATCAGTGAGTCGGGGCTAACAGGGACTAATGAAAAACTGTTTTTT. Protein: CAISESGLTGTNEKLFF.

This rearrangement joins TRBV5-4 to TRBJ2-5, with TRBD2 matching over 11 bases. The CDR3 runs to 16 residues. J gave up 1 base and V 4 bases, and 6 bases lay outside the gene matches. Per germline, CDR1 SGHNT and CDR2 YYREEE (reference sequence). The CDR3, as DNA: TGTGCCAGCAGCCGCGCAACTAGCGGGGGCCAAGAGACCCAGTACTTC. It codes for CASSRATSGGQETQYF.